This T cell receptor beta chain stems from a study of cytomegalovirus exposure and HLA in healthy donors. CDR3 length: 19 amino acids. After removal of 0 bases from V and 1 base from J, the junction contained 16 bases not matched to a gene. Germline lookup yields CDR1 SGHRS and CDR2 YFSETQ. 60 Vbeta and 13 Jbeta primers were used in PCR. Measured with immunoSEQ multiplex PCR; TCRdb has only the in-frame clones, and not every one. This repertoire includes around 140,000 clones. The V and J genes are TRBV5-1 and TRBJ2-7; 7 bases agree with TRBD1. The clonotype originates from a woman in her 40s in good health and CMV-seronegative. The source material was PBMCs. In DNA form, the CDR3 reads TGCGCCAGCAGCTTGGCCGCTCTCCTACCGGGACAGTTTTCCTACGAGCAGTACTTC. This encodes CASSLAALLPGQFSYEQYF.